The T cell receptor beta chain under discussion was sequenced for a study of cytomegalovirus exposure and HLA in healthy donors. The PCR used 60 Vbeta and 13 Jbeta primers. Clones were read by immunoSEQ multiplex PCR, and TCRdb kept only the in-frame ones, dropping some. The sample includes some 130,000 clones, approximately 80% seen only once; the top ten take approximately 1.6%. Study observations and caveats: Reported performance of the classifier showed diagnosis of cytomegalovirus status with high specificity and sensitivity. Donors were assumed by presence/absence analyses to have roughly uniform sequencing depth. A missense DCLRE1C variant was associated with V- and J-gene trimming of TCR beta chains in a later analysis, and an independent cohort replicated the association. Most TCR sequences showed up rarely, but some public TCRs showed up in many donors.

Comment on this clone: Its antigen is undetermined.

Looked up from germline, CDR1 is MGHDK and CDR2 is SYGVNS. The CDR3 runs 15 residues. The sequence was obtained from a female donor in good health and CMV-seronegative. The sequenced sample was PBMCs. The chain recombines TRBV25-1 with TRBJ2-5; 7 nucleotides match TRBD2. The DNA matches TRBJ2-7 better at its end, which makes the J call doubtful. Written as DNA, the CDR3 is TGTGCCAGCAGTGAATTGGGAGGGGCCCGAGACGAGCAGTACTTC. Protein sequence: CASSELGGARDEQYF.